This is a list of T cell receptor beta chains from one sample in a study of blood T cell repertoires in COVID-19. Clones were sequenced by immunoSEQ multiplex PCR, and TCRdb holds only the in-frame ones, with some missing. The data show under 250,000 clones, with 86% seen just once and 5.5% to 6.5% held by the top ten. Source material: peripheral blood. The source of these receptors is a man in his sixties with acute or convalescent COVID-19. Both conserved end residues are part of each CDR3. The D gene is left open where the match is weak. Clone size is stated in some rows and not others, as once, few, many or a class when expanded.

j_call clone_size d_call v_call cdr3_nt cdr3_aa
TRBJ1-4 - - TRBV24-1 TGTGCCACCAGTGCCGGTTGGGGGGGCGATGAAAAACTGTTTTTT CATSAGWGGDEKLFF
TRBJ1-4 - - TRBV6-5 TGTGCCAGCAGTCTACAGGGCTCTAATGAAAAACTGTTTTTT CASSLQGSNEKLFF
TRBJ2-7 - - TRBV9 TGTGCCAGCAGCCCCAGAGCAGGGGCGATCGACGAGCAGTACTTC CASSPRAGAIDEQYF
TRBJ1-2 - - TRBV11-2 TGTGCCAGCAGCTTAGACGGGGGTCTCAGCTATGGCTACACCTTC CASSLDGGLSYGYTF
TRBJ1-1 - - TRBV19 TGTGCCAGTAGTATCTCAGCATTAGGCGGCACTGAAGCTTTCTTT CASSISALGGTEAFF
TRBJ2-2 - - TRBV7-6 TGTGCCAGCAGCTTAAGGCCTGGGCGGGCCACGAACACCGGGGAGCTGTTTTTT CASSLRPGRATNTGELFF
TRBJ1-1 once TRBD1 TRBV7-3 TGTGCCAGCGCCCAACAGGGGCTGAACACTGAAGCTTTCTTT CASAQQGLNTEAFF
TRBJ1-6 - TRBD1 TRBV4-2 TGTGCCAGCAGCCAAGACTTGCCGGGACAGGGGGCATCTGTGAATTCACCCCTCCACTTT CASSQDLPGQGASVNSPLHF
TRBJ1-4 - TRBD1 TRBV7-3 TGTGCCAGCAGCTTCCCGGGACAGGGCTTTTTT CASSFPGQGFF
TRBJ1-3 - TRBD1 TRBV6-5 TGTGCCAGCAGTTGGGACAGTAGGGTCTCTGGAAACACCATATATTTT CASSWDSRVSGNTIYF
TRBJ2-7 - TRBD2 TRBV25-1 TGTGCCAGCACGGGGGGTTTGTACGAGCAGTACTTC CASTGGLYEQYF
TRBJ1-2 - - TRBV5-8 TGTGCCAGCAGCTCAACAGGGCTAATCGGCTACACCTTC CASSSTGLIGYTF
TRBJ2-5 - TRBD2 TRBV5-1 TGCGCCAGCAGCTTGGAGCAGGGAGGGCAAGAGACCCAGTACTTC CASSLEQGGQETQYF
TRBJ1-1 - - TRBV10-3 TGTGCCATCAGGAGCATGAACACTGAAGCTTTCTTT CAIRSMNTEAFF
TRBJ2-7 - TRBD1 TRBV19 TGTGCCAGTAGTATGACAGGGCCTCATATCGAGCAGTACTTC CASSMTGPHIEQYF
TRBJ2-5 - TRBD1 TRBV7-9 TGTGCCAGCAGCACACCCGACAGGGGAATAGAGACCCAGTACTTC CASSTPDRGIETQYF
TRBJ2-1 - TRBD2 TRBV10-3 TGTGCCATCAGTAGCGGGGGCCTGGTTGAGCAGTTCTTC CAISSGGLVEQFF
TRBJ2-7 once TRBD2 TRBV5-4 TGTGCCAGCAGCTTGGCCGGGGGGAAGTCCTACGAGCAGTACTTC CASSLAGGKSYEQYF
TRBJ2-7 - - TRBV9 TGTGCCAGCAGCGTAGAGTCCGGGGGGCCCTACGAGCAGTACTTC CASSVESGGPYEQYF
TRBJ1-1 - TRBD1 TRBV6-2/TRBV6-3 TGTGCCAGCAGTTACTTAGAGACAGGGGTTGAAATTCTTGAAGCTTTCTTT CASSYLETGVEILEAFF
TRBJ2-1 - - TRBV27 TGTGCCAGCAGTTCTGTTGGTTTGGGGAGGCAGTTCTTC CASSSVGLGRQFF
TRBJ2-7 - - TRBV19 TGTGCCAGTAGTGTAGCAGCAGGGTCCTACGAGCAGTACTTC CASSVAAGSYEQYF
TRBJ2-7 - - TRBV20-1 TGCAGTGCTTTGGCCAAATACGAGCAGTACTTC CSALAKYEQYF
TRBJ1-5 - - TRBV4-2 TGTGCCAGCAGCCCGTTGGGAGGGGAGGCGGTTCAGCCCCAGCATTTT CASSPLGGEAVQPQHF
TRBJ2-1 - - TRBV5-6 TGTGCCAGCAGCTACCAATCAGGGGCCCAAGTGCAGTTCTTC CASSYQSGAQVQFF
TRBJ1-2 - - TRBV11-2 TGTGCCAGCAGCTTAGATGGACATCCCCTTTATGGCTACACCTTC CASSLDGHPLYGYTF
TRBJ1-1 few - TRBV5-1 TGCGCCAGCAGCTTGAAGGGGGATGCTTTCTTT CASSLKGDAFF
TRBJ1-2 - - TRBV6-6 TGTGCCAGCAGTCCATGGTCAACAGAACCGGGAGTTGGGGACTATGGCTACACCTTC CASSPWSTEPGVGDYGYTF
TRBJ2-7 - - TRBV19 TGTGCCAGTAGTATAGATCCGACGAGGAGCTACGAGCAGTACTTC CASSIDPTRSYEQYF
TRBJ2-7 few TRBD1 TRBV7-2 TGTGCCAGCAGCTACGGCCAGGGACAGAACGAGCAGTACTTC CASSYGQGQNEQYF
TRBJ1-1 - - TRBV4-1 TGCGCCAGCAGCCAAGATTACAGGGCCCCTGAAGCTTTCTTT CASSQDYRAPEAFF
TRBJ2-1 - - TRBV27 TGTGCCAGCACCCCGGTCGACCCTCGGGTCAATGAGCAGTTCTTC CASTPVDPRVNEQFF
TRBJ1-1 - - TRBV11-3 TGTGCCAGCAGCAGGACACCTCGGGACACTGAAGCTTTCTTT CASSRTPRDTEAFF
TRBJ2-7 - TRBD2 TRBV28 TGTGCCAGCAGTGTGATAGCGGGTCCCTCCTACGAGCAGTACTTC CASSVIAGPSYEQYF
TRBJ1-1 - TRBD1 TRBV30 TGTGCCTGGAGTTCCGGGACAGAGAACACTGAAGCTTTCTTT CAWSSGTENTEAFF
TRBJ1-4 few TRBD1 TRBV6-6 TGTGCCAGCAGCCCGGGACAGGGCGAAAAACTGTTTTTT CASSPGQGEKLFF
TRBJ1-1 once - TRBV9 TGTGCCAGCAGCCCAGTGACAGCGAACACTGAAGCTTTCTTT CASSPVTANTEAFF
TRBJ2-7 - - TRBV15 TGTGCCACCAGCAGAGATCAAGGTAGCGTTTACGAGCAGTACTTC CATSRDQGSVYEQYF
TRBJ2-5 - TRBD2 TRBV11-2 TGTGCCAGCAGCTTAGATCGGTGGGGACTAGCGGCCGGGGGGGAGACCCAGTACTTC CASSLDRWGLAAGGETQYF
TRBJ1-4 - TRBD1 TRBV6-5 TGTGCCAGCCATCGGGACAGCGCTGAAAAACTGTTTTTT CASHRDSAEKLFF
TRBJ2-6 once - TRBV7-2 TGTGCCAGCAGCTCGGAGGGCCCGAGGGCCAACGTCCTGACTTTC CASSSEGPRANVLTF
TRBJ1-1 - TRBD1 TRBV5-1 TGCGCCAGCAGCCGGACAGGCCAGAACACTGAAGCTTTCTTT CASSRTGQNTEAFF
TRBJ2-7 - TRBD1 TRBV29-1 TGCAGCGTCCACAGGGGGCTTGGGAACGAGCAGTACTTC CSVHRGLGNEQYF
TRBJ2-3 - - TRBV19 TGTGCCAGTAGTTTTCGAGGGCCTCGGAGCACAGATACGCAGTATTTT CASSFRGPRSTDTQYF
TRBJ1-4 - TRBD1 TRBV27 TGTGCCAGCAGTTTCCAGGACAGGGAAGACTCCCTTAATGAAAAACTGTTTTTT CASSFQDREDSLNEKLFF
TRBJ1-5 - - TRBV7-8 TGTGCCAGCAGCCCACTGGGAGGGCTCAGCAATCAGCCCCAGCATTTT CASSPLGGLSNQPQHF
TRBJ2-7 - - TRBV7-9 TGTGCCAGCAGCTCGTTATACGAGCAGTACTTC CASSSLYEQYF
TRBJ2-7 - - TRBV2 TGTGCCAGCAGGGAGGGGGCAGGGAACGAGCAGTACTTC CASREGAGNEQYF
TRBJ2-1 - TRBD2 TRBV5-1 TGCGCCAGCAGCGCTACTAGCGGACAAAACAATGAGCAGTTCTTC CASSATSGQNNEQFF
TRBJ1-1 once TRBD1 TRBV6-4 TGTGCCAGCAGTCCCCAGGGGGCGCGGACTGAAGCTTTCTTT CASSPQGARTEAFF
TRBJ2-3 - - TRBV7-9 TGTGCCAGCAGCTCCCGGCGCGGGGGCACAGATACGCAGTATTTT CASSSRRGGTDTQYF
TRBJ2-7 - - TRBV21-1 TGTGCCAGCAGCAAAGGGAAGGAGTTGGTCCTTTTCCACGAGCAGTACTTC CASSKGKELVLFHEQYF
TRBJ1-2 - - TRBV4-3 TGCGCCAGCAGCCCGAGGAGGGGTGGCGGCTACACCTTC CASSPRRGGGYTF
TRBJ2-6 - - TRBV4-2 TGTGCCAGCAGCCGCGGGTTTGGCGGCCAACCCCAAGTGACTGGGGCCAACGTCCTGACTTTC CASSRGFGGQPQVTGANVLTF
TRBJ1-1 - TRBD1 TRBV7-2 TGTGCCAGCAGCTCTACAGGGGGCCAAACTGAAGCTTTCTTT CASSSTGGQTEAFF
TRBJ1-2 - TRBD1 TRBV9 TGTGCCAGCAGCGTCGGACAGGGGGTTTATGGCTACACCTTC CASSVGQGVYGYTF
TRBJ2-5 once - TRBV21-1 TGTGCCAGCAGCCGACCCCCAGGGCAGGGTGGAGAGACCCAGTACTTC CASSRPPGQGGETQYF